The present entry profiles one TCR beta chain with its context. The target of this receptor is not known. Per-nucleotide qualities are absent, and no much larger clonotype sits a single base away. Read against the paper, the sample's treatment or condition label means: in vitro stimulation with specific CMV peptide epitopes to enrich CMV-specific T cells. Sequences LNHDA (CDR1) and SQIVND (CDR2) are obtained from the germline V gene (reference sequence). V is cut by 0 bases and J by 2 bases, and the space between the germline ends is 18 bases. The CDR3 sequence holds 18 residues, the cysteine and phenylalanine included. Kept here is only the CDR3 DNA, which spans 54 bases and is read in frame from base 1. This sample is drawn from a study of T cell repertoires in cytomegalovirus infection (dated 2019 in TCRdb). About the full investigation: The peptide stimulations were aimed at well-studied HLA-B-restricted epitopes as well as recently identified HLA-C-restricted CMV epitopes, whose presentation resists viral immunomodulation. Donor HLA type was relevant to the analysis, as public TCR beta signatures indicated carriage of CMV infection together with the matching HLA type.

The run used an Illumina HiSeq 1500. TCRdb reran the public reads through fastp at Q25 and MiXCR, keeping productive beta chains. Each CDR3 protein gets just one entry, which takes the most common genes and DNA from the rows behind it. A total of 700,000 to 950,000 distinct CDR3 sequences appear in this sample, around a third of them only once. Roughly 12% of the sample belongs to the ten largest clones. Study-level results and caveats: Carriers of CMV infection plus the relevant HLA type were discriminated by the cumulative frequency of public TCR beta family members in the study cohort and in an independent roughly 380-donor cohort. In the ex vivo response, HLA-C-restricted CMV-specific TCR beta clonotypes were dominant, and in two of eight donors the single most frequent clonotype came from this HLA-C-restricted group.

The input for sequencing was cultured CD8+ T cells from PBMCs, taken from culture after CMV antigen stimulation. This clonotype was obtained from a human donor in good health (CMV status not recorded). Some clones in this sample may be carry-over from other donors' samples. The sequence is built from TRBV19 and TRBJ2-3; TRBD1 could be the D gene, as 5 bases match. The CDR3 loop reads CASSIDPLTGYYTDTQYF. The DNA is as follows: TGTGCCAGTAGTATAGATCCCTTAACAGGATACTACACAGATACGCAGTATTTT.